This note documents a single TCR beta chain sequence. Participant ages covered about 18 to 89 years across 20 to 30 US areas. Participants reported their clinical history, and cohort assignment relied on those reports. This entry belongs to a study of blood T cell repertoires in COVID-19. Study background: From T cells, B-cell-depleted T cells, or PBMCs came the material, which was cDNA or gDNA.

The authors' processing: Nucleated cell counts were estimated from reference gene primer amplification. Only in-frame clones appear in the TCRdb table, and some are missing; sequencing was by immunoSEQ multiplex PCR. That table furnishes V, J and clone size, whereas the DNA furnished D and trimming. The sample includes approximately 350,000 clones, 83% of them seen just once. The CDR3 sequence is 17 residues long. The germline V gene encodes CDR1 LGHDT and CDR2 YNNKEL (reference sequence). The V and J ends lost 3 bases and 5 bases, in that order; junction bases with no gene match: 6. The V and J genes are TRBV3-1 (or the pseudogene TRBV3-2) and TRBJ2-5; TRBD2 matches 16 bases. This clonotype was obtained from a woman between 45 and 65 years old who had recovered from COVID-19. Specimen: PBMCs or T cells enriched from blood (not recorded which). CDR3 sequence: CASSQGLAGGRRETQYF. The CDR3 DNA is TGTGCCAGCAGCCAGGGACTAGCGGGAGGGCGGCGCGAGACCCAGTACTTC.